This T cell receptor (beta chain) stems from a study of shared T cell receptors in the human thymus. Assay used: immunoSEQ multiplex PCR; TCRdb lists only in-frame clones, some missing. The data contain about 660,000 clones, 80% to 90% of them singletons. The same sample was also used in a study of human thymus T cells. As that report states: Donor material was obtained from healthy Finnish infants undergoing corrective surgery for congenital heart defects. The study used thymus tissue resected during corrective heart surgery. Blood and thymic repertoires both appeared biased in V and J gene usage. Thymic repertoires overlap heavily among unrelated individuals, related research has reported.

The sequenced material came from thymocytes. The receptor was derived from a boy in the first two years of life with a congenital heart defect.

The CDR3 sequence: CASSTTREPDSNQPQHF. CDR3 coding DNA: TGCGCCAGCAGTACCACTCGGGAACCAGATAGCAATCAGCCCCAGCATTTT. This chain joins TRBV23-1 and TRBJ1-5; D ambiguous. TRBV23-1 is an ORF, and what it does is uncertain. This CDR3 comprises 17 residues. V lost 5 bases and J 0 bases, leaving 17 bases between the germline ends.